The present entry profiles one TCR beta chain with its context. This clonotype was counted many times. It has no known antigen specificity. No per-base quality is available; no much larger clone lies one base away. This specimen belongs to a study of early T cells in non-severe SARS-CoV-2 infection (dated by TCRdb to the early 2020s). Looking at the study overall: Because TCR sequencing relied on bulk RNA taken from unsorted whole blood, pairing of alpha and beta chains was not possible. Points the paper makes about the study in general: VDJdb matching was skewed toward anti-spike CD8 responses and likely underestimated virus-specific expansions by missing private and CD4 specificities.

The germline V gene supplies CDR1 ENHRY and CDR2 SYGVKD. V lost 0 bases and J lost 0 bases; the stretch between them is 9 bases long. The CDR3, from cysteine to phenylalanine, totals 15 residues. CDR3 DNA only is kept here, 45 bases in frame from base 1. Libraries were prepared through 5' RACE. Sequenced using a NextSeq 500. Unique molecular identifiers were attached to individual cDNA molecules in the TCR library protocol so that sequencing error and PCR bias could be corrected. Sequencing covered both TCR alpha and beta chains, and within each sample the abundances of alpha and beta sequences were tightly co-correlated. The authors processed their data as follows. Decombinator V4 was used to perform V gene, J gene and CDR3 annotation of TCR sequences. TCRs were defined as expanded if a significant change between any two time points was detected under a Poisson model with p below 0.0001. TCR abundances were normalised to the total number of TCRs sequenced per sample and expressed as counts per million. MAIT TCRs were defined by TRAV1-2 paired with TRAJ12, TRAJ20 or TRAJ33, and iNKT TCRs by TRAV10 paired with TRAJ18. VDJdb, accessed on 1 November 2021, was searched for TCRs annotated for CMV, EBV and SARS-CoV-2, and TCRs annotated for more than one antigen were excluded. Clones were called with MiXCR by TCRdb after fastp trimmed the public reads at Q25, and only in-frame beta chains were retained. For every CDR3 protein sequence, its rows merge into one entry that carries the most common genes and DNA. The V and J calls, along with clone size, are taken from TCRdb and not from the paper's own processing. The sample records 100,000 to 120,000 distinct CDR3 sequences, 9.5% to 13% of which are singletons. 3% to 3.5% of the sample lies in the top ten.

The study was a case-control design nested within a healthcare worker cohort in London, UK, with weekly nasopharyngeal swab PCR tests and blood sampling. Between 23 and 31 March 2020, the week of the UK lockdown, healthcare workers were enrolled and then followed up weekly for as long as 16 weeks. This sequence uses TRBV10-3 and TRBJ2-7; the D gene is not confidently resolved. The origin of this receptor is an adult who was a healthcare worker with PCR-confirmed SARS-CoV-2 infection or an uninfected control (not recorded which). Sequenced material: whole blood. The CDR3 region: CAISESLSSSYEQYF. The nucleotides read TGTGCCATCAGTGAGTCGTTATCTAGCTCCTACGAGCAGTACTTC.